The rows below give T cell receptor beta chains drawn from one sample of a study of blood T cell repertoires in COVID-19. Libraries were prepared by immunoSEQ multiplex PCR; TCRdb keeps only in-frame clonotypes and omits some of them. The table records tens of thousands of clones, 80% to 85% of them present only once. The sample was peripheral blood. Receptors were obtained from a human donor in a cohort sampled during active COVID-19. CDR3s include the opening cysteine and the closing phenylalanine or tryptophan. A D gene is named only where the DNA matches it firmly. Some rows mark clone size as missing; the rest say once, few, many or name a class of expanded clone.

J gene: TRBJ1-1; D gene: TRBD1; CDR3 length: 15; V gene: TRBV5-8; clone size: -; CDR3 protein: CASSWRDRLNTEAFF; CDR3 DNA: TGTGCCAGCAGCTGGCGGGACAGGCTGAACACTGAAGCTTTCTTT
J gene: TRBJ1-2; D gene: TRBD1; CDR3 length: 13; V gene: TRBV5-8; clone size: -; CDR3 protein: CASSPSRQGGYTF; CDR3 DNA: TGTGCCAGCAGCCCCTCAAGACAGGGTGGCTACACCTTC
J gene: TRBJ2-7; D gene: -; CDR3 length: 14; V gene: TRBV28; clone size: -; CDR3 protein: CASSWGGDSYEQYF; CDR3 DNA: TGTGCCAGCAGTTGGGGCGGAGACTCCTACGAGCAGTACTTC
J gene: TRBJ2-7; D gene: -; CDR3 length: 13; V gene: TRBV28; clone size: -; CDR3 protein: CASRLGSHLEQYF; CDR3 DNA: TGTGCCAGCAGGCTTGGGAGTCATCTCGAGCAGTACTTC
J gene: TRBJ2-5; D gene: TRBD1; CDR3 length: 16; V gene: TRBV28; clone size: -; CDR3 protein: CASSQRDRGTQETQYF; CDR3 DNA: TGTGCCAGCAGTCAGAGGGACAGGGGGACCCAAGAGACCCAGTACTTC
J gene: TRBJ2-5; D gene: -; CDR3 length: 10; V gene: TRBV5-8; clone size: -; CDR3 protein: CASSKPTQYF; CDR3 DNA: TGTGCCAGCAGTAAGCCCACCCAGTACTTC
J gene: TRBJ2-5; D gene: TRBD2; CDR3 length: 17; V gene: TRBV9; clone size: -; CDR3 protein: CASSVGLAGGPQETQYF; CDR3 DNA: TGTGCCAGCAGCGTAGGGCTAGCGGGGGGGCCCCAAGAGACCCAGTACTTC
J gene: TRBJ1-3; D gene: -; CDR3 length: 15; V gene: TRBV6-2/TRBV6-3; clone size: -; CDR3 protein: CASSPTTRSGNTIYF; CDR3 DNA: TGTGCCAGCAGTCCGACAACGCGCTCTGGAAACACCATATATTTT
J gene: TRBJ2-1; D gene: -; CDR3 length: 11; V gene: TRBV18; clone size: -; CDR3 protein: CASSPSNEQFF; CDR3 DNA: TGTGCCAGCTCACCATCAAATGAGCAGTTCTTC
J gene: TRBJ2-5; D gene: TRBD2; CDR3 length: 16; V gene: TRBV5-1; clone size: -; CDR3 protein: CASSAVAGGPGETQYF; CDR3 DNA: TGCGCCAGCAGCGCCGTAGCGGGGGGGCCGGGGGAGACCCAGTACTTC
J gene: TRBJ1-5; D gene: -; CDR3 length: 15; V gene: TRBV7-8; clone size: -; CDR3 protein: CASSSDSYSNQPQHF; CDR3 DNA: TGTGCCAGCAGCTCCGACTCTTATAGCAATCAGCCCCAGCATTTT
J gene: TRBJ1-2; D gene: -; CDR3 length: 15; V gene: TRBV11-2; clone size: few; CDR3 protein: CASRPSNRGAYGYTF; CDR3 DNA: TGTGCCAGCAGGCCATCAAACCGGGGGGCTTACGGCTACACCTTC
J gene: TRBJ2-2; D gene: TRBD2; CDR3 length: 17; V gene: TRBV4-3; clone size: -; CDR3 protein: CASSHHSGGLNTGELFF; CDR3 DNA: TGCGCCAGCAGCCACCATAGCGGGGGGCTGAACACCGGGGAGCTGTTTTTT
J gene: TRBJ2-2; D gene: -; CDR3 length: 15; V gene: TRBV2; clone size: -; CDR3 protein: CASKAGYLNTGELFF; CDR3 DNA: TGTGCCTCTAAAGCAGGGTACCTGAACACCGGGGAGCTGTTTTTT
J gene: TRBJ1-1; D gene: -; CDR3 length: 15; V gene: TRBV15; clone size: -; CDR3 protein: CATSRGGQRSTEAFF; CDR3 DNA: TGTGCCACCAGCAGAGGAGGACAGCGGAGCACTGAAGCTTTCTTT
J gene: TRBJ1-1; D gene: -; CDR3 length: 13; V gene: TRBV7-2; clone size: -; CDR3 protein: CASSLVWGRGAFF; CDR3 DNA: TGTGCCAGCAGCTTAGTGTGGGGGCGCGGAGCTTTCTTT
J gene: TRBJ2-2; D gene: -; CDR3 length: 14; V gene: TRBV7-2; clone size: -; CDR3 protein: CASSSTGGTGELFF; CDR3 DNA: TGTGCCAGCAGCTCGACAGGTGGCACCGGGGAGCTGTTTTTT
J gene: TRBJ2-2; D gene: -; CDR3 length: 17; V gene: TRBV4-1; clone size: -; CDR3 protein: CASSLPFLGGATGELFF; CDR3 DNA: TGCGCCAGCAGCCTCCCTTTTTTGGGAGGAGCAACCGGGGAGCTGTTTTTT
J gene: TRBJ1-1; D gene: -; CDR3 length: 16; V gene: TRBV4-3; clone size: -; CDR3 protein: CASSQDRGVSNTEAFF; CDR3 DNA: TGCGCCAGCAGCCAAGATCGCGGGGTATCGAACACTGAAGCTTTCTTT
J gene: TRBJ1-5; D gene: TRBD1; CDR3 length: 15; V gene: TRBV4-3; clone size: -; CDR3 protein: CASSLDRVGNQPQHF; CDR3 DNA: TGCGCCAGCAGCCTAGACAGGGTAGGCAATCAGCCCCAGCATTTT
J gene: TRBJ2-2; D gene: -; CDR3 length: 18; V gene: TRBV11-2; clone size: -; CDR3 protein: CASSSHWGPHLNTGELFF; CDR3 DNA: TGTGCCAGCAGCTCGCATTGGGGGCCTCACCTGAACACCGGGGAGCTGTTTTTT
J gene: TRBJ2-2; D gene: -; CDR3 length: 13; V gene: TRBV18; clone size: -; CDR3 protein: CASSLLNTGELFF; CDR3 DNA: TGTGCCAGCTCACTACTGAACACCGGGGAGCTGTTTTTT
J gene: TRBJ2-7; D gene: -; CDR3 length: 15; V gene: TRBV4-3; clone size: -; CDR3 protein: CASSQGKGLTGEQYF; CDR3 DNA: TGCGCCAGCAGCCAAGGGAAGGGGCTAACTGGCGAGCAGTACTTC
J gene: TRBJ1-1; D gene: -; CDR3 length: 15; V gene: TRBV7-9; clone size: -; CDR3 protein: CASSSTTQGYNEAFF; CDR3 DNA: TGTGCCAGCAGCTCAACCACGCAGGGGTATAATGAAGCTTTCTTT
J gene: TRBJ1-2; D gene: TRBD1; CDR3 length: 16; V gene: TRBV18; clone size: once; CDR3 protein: CASSPPETGAHYGYTF; CDR3 DNA: TGTGCCAGCTCACCACCGGAGACAGGGGCCCACTATGGCTACACCTTC
J gene: TRBJ2-5; D gene: -; CDR3 length: 14; V gene: TRBV6-5; clone size: -; CDR3 protein: CASSEGLLLETQYF; CDR3 DNA: TGTGCCAGCAGCGAGGGCCTACTTCTCGAGACCCAGTACTTC
J gene: TRBJ1-2; D gene: -; CDR3 length: 13; V gene: TRBV2; clone size: -; CDR3 protein: CASSLRENYGYTF; CDR3 DNA: TGTGCCAGCAGCTTGCGGGAGAACTATGGCTACACCTTC
J gene: TRBJ2-1; D gene: -; CDR3 length: 14; V gene: TRBV23-1; clone size: -; CDR3 protein: CASSQRQVDNEQFF; CDR3 DNA: TGCGCCAGCAGTCAACGACAGGTGGACAATGAGCAGTTCTTC
J gene: TRBJ1-1; D gene: TRBD1; CDR3 length: 12; V gene: TRBV12-5; clone size: -; CDR3 protein: CASGQGKTEAFF; CDR3 DNA: TGTGCTAGTGGACAGGGGAAGACTGAAGCTTTCTTT
J gene: TRBJ2-1; D gene: TRBD2; CDR3 length: 15; V gene: TRBV5-6; clone size: -; CDR3 protein: CASSLFSGDYNEQFF; CDR3 DNA: TGTGCCAGCAGCTTATTTAGCGGGGATTACAATGAGCAGTTCTTC
J gene: TRBJ2-7; D gene: TRBD1; CDR3 length: 16; V gene: TRBV18; clone size: -; CDR3 protein: CASSRSHGQGIYEQYF; CDR3 DNA: TGTGCCAGCTCACGGAGCCACGGACAGGGGATATACGAGCAGTACTTC
J gene: TRBJ2-1; D gene: -; CDR3 length: 16; V gene: TRBV11-2; clone size: once; CDR3 protein: CASSLGAGQSYNEQFF; CDR3 DNA: TGTGCCAGCAGCTTAGGGGCTGGGCAGTCCTACAATGAGCAGTTCTTC
J gene: TRBJ1-6; D gene: TRBD1; CDR3 length: 15; V gene: TRBV2; clone size: -; CDR3 protein: CASRQGTTYNSPLHF; CDR3 DNA: TGTGCCAGCCGACAGGGGACTACCTATAATTCACCCCTCCACTTT
J gene: TRBJ1-5; D gene: TRBD1; CDR3 length: 15; V gene: TRBV5-1; clone size: once; CDR3 protein: CASSPGQGLDQPQHF; CDR3 DNA: TGCGCCAGCAGCCCCGGACAGGGGTTGGATCAGCCCCAGCATTTT
J gene: TRBJ2-1; D gene: TRBD2; CDR3 length: 15; V gene: TRBV27; clone size: once; CDR3 protein: CASSSSSGGYNEQFF; CDR3 DNA: TGTGCCAGCAGTTCGTCTAGCGGGGGCTACAATGAGCAGTTCTTC
J gene: TRBJ1-5; D gene: TRBD1; CDR3 length: 15; V gene: TRBV19; clone size: -; CDR3 protein: CASIRDSYSNQPQHF; CDR3 DNA: TGTGCCAGTATCCGGGACAGCTATAGCAATCAGCCCCAGCATTTT
J gene: TRBJ2-1; D gene: TRBD1; CDR3 length: 17; V gene: TRBV7-2; clone size: -; CDR3 protein: CASSSRQGGVSYNEQFF; CDR3 DNA: TGTGCCAGCAGCTCGAGACAGGGCGGAGTTTCCTACAATGAGCAGTTCTTC
J gene: TRBJ1-2; D gene: -; CDR3 length: 16; V gene: TRBV27; clone size: -; CDR3 protein: CASSSGAGGTGYGYTF; CDR3 DNA: TGTGCCAGCAGTTCCGGGGCGGGAGGGACCGGCTATGGCTACACCTTC
J gene: TRBJ2-2; D gene: -; CDR3 length: 14; V gene: TRBV3-1/TRBV3-2; clone size: -; CDR3 protein: CASLSRANTGELFF; CDR3 DNA: TGTGCCAGCCTTTCCAGGGCAAACACCGGGGAGCTGTTTTTT
J gene: TRBJ1-4; D gene: -; CDR3 length: 15; V gene: TRBV14; clone size: -; CDR3 protein: CASSQVGARDRKLFF; CDR3 DNA: TGTGCCAGCAGCCAAGTTGGGGCCAGAGATCGGAAACTGTTTTTT
J gene: TRBJ2-1; D gene: TRBD1; CDR3 length: 15; V gene: TRBV6-2/TRBV6-3; clone size: -; CDR3 protein: CASSYLGQGRNEQFF; CDR3 DNA: TGTGCCAGCAGTTACCTTGGACAGGGGAGGAATGAGCAGTTCTTC
J gene: TRBJ1-2; D gene: TRBD1; CDR3 length: 13; V gene: TRBV19; clone size: -; CDR3 protein: CASSMTGGYGYTF; CDR3 DNA: TGTGCCAGTAGTATGACAGGGGGCTATGGCTACACCTTC